The next 14 T cell receptor beta chains were all read from a single sample in a study of T cell changes during pregnancy in multiple sclerosis. The assay was immunoSEQ multiplex PCR, and TCRdb's table has in-frame clones only and misses some. The sample holds approximately 50,000 clones, roughly nine tenths seen once. Sample: CD8+ T cells from peripheral blood mononuclear cells, taken after pregnancy. The receptors here all came from a female donor with multiple sclerosis, enrolled in a pregnancy study.

The rearrangement joins TRBV7-2 to TRBJ1-5; no clear D gene. The CDR3 sequence is 12 residues long. The V end lost 1 base, the J end lost 11 bases, and 9 bases lay between the germline ends. Germline V lookup: CDR1 SGHTA, CDR2 FQGNSA. The CDR3 DNA follows: TGTGCCAGCAGCTTAGACAGTAACGCCCAGCATTTT. This sequence encodes CASSLDSNAQHF.

CDR3 loop: CASSLESLAVETQYF. The CDR3 DNA sequence: TGTGCCAGCAGCTTAGAGTCACTAGCGGTAGAGACCCAGTACTTC. The V gene is TRBV11-2, the J gene TRBJ2-5; the match to TRBD2 covers 8 bases. Per the germline V gene, CDR1 is SGHAT and CDR2 is FQNNGV. J lost 4 bases, V lost 0 bases, and 4 bases had no gene match. This CDR3 region has 15 residues.

This chain links TRBV6-5 with TRBJ2-1, with TRBD2 matching 12 bases. V was pared by 6 bases and J by 6 bases, with 3 bases of the junction left unmatched. The length of the CDR3 is 14 residues. CDR1 is MNHEY and CDR2 is SVGAGI in the germline V gene. CDR3 residues: CASRLAGGPNEQFF. The CDR3 bases are TGTGCCAGCAGGCTAGCGGGGGGGCCCAATGAGCAGTTCTTC.

The genes are TRBV5-1 and TRBJ1-2; 9 positions agree with TRBD1. Per germline, CDR1 SGHRS and CDR2 YFSETQ. Germline trimming cut 4 bases from V and 2 bases from J; bases unmatched to any gene: 6. The CDR3 is 15 amino acids. CDR3 DNA: TGCGCCAGCAGCCAGGGACAGGGACCCAACTATGGCTACACCTTC. It is translated as CASSQGQGPNYGYTF.

This clone appeared a few times. This chain joins TRBV7-9 and TRBJ1-5, with TRBD1 matching over 7 bases. Germline assignment: CDR1 SEHNR and CDR2 FQNEAQ (reference sequence). J was trimmed by 4 bases and V by 5 bases; bases with no gene match: 11. This CDR3 is built from 16 residues. The CDR3: CASSAPTGVGNQPQHF. CDR3 in DNA: TGTGCCAGCAGCGCCCCTACAGGGGTGGGGAATCAGCCCCAGCATTTT.

The chain recombines TRBV19 with TRBJ1-5, with D possibly being TRBD1 (5 bases). The CDR3 has 22 amino acids. Germline V gene lookup returns CDR1 LNHDA and CDR2 SQIVND (reference sequence). V lost 3 bases and J lost 2, with 32 bases in between. CDR3 in DNA: TGTGCCAGTAGTATCGGGGGAGGTCTTTACGAGCAGGGAGGGTTAGGCAATCAGCCCCAGCATTTT. It specifies CASSIGGGLYEQGGLGNQPQHF.

This clone was detected once. The V gene is TRBV6-5, the J gene TRBJ1-3, with a possible D match to TRBD1 (5 bases). Trimming shortened V by 6 bases and J by 0 bases, and 6 bases separated the two germline ends. Germline V gene sequence: CDR1 MNHEY, CDR2 SVGAGI. The CDR3 extends over 13 amino acids. CDR3 DNA: TGTGCCAGCAGGACAGTCTCTGGAAACACCATATATTTT. Encoded protein: CASRTVSGNTIYF.

The V and J genes are TRBV19 and TRBJ2-1; D is perhaps TRBD2 (6 bases). Looked up from germline, CDR1 is LNHDA and CDR2 is SQIVND (reference sequence). Deletions cut 6 bases from V and 7 bases from J, with 19 bases between. The CDR3 is made up of 15 amino acids. This chain's CDR3 is CASSPLAGSVNEQFF. In DNA form, the CDR3 reads TGTGCCAGTAGCCCCCTTGCGGGGTCGGTAAATGAGCAGTTCTTC.

This rearrangement joins TRBV5-4 to TRBJ2-5; D remains ambiguous. CDR1 is SGHNT and CDR2 is YYREEE in the germline V gene (reference sequence). V dropped 0 bases and J dropped 4 bases, with 10 bases sitting between them. CDR3 length: 14 residues. The CDR3 spells CASSLGGPGETQYF. The CDR3 DNA is TGTGCCAGCAGCTTGGGCGGCCCCGGAGAGACCCAGTACTTC.

The gene calls are TRBV2 and TRBJ2-1; 11 bases agree with TRBD2. J lost 5 bases, V lost 7 bases, and 7 bases had no gene match. CDR3 length equals 15 residues. Per germline, CDR1 SNHLY and CDR2 FYNNEI. The CDR3 nucleotides read TGTGCCAGCACCCTACTAGCGGGGGTCGACAATGAGCAGTTCTTC. It yields the protein CASTLLAGVDNEQFF. The complete variable domain, with remaining parts taken from reference TRBV2 and TRBJ2-1, reads EPEVTQTPSHQVTQMGQEVILRCVPISNHLYFYWYRQILGQKVEFLVSFYNNEISEKSEIFDDQFSVERPDGSNFTLKIRSTKLEDSAMYFCASTLLAGVDNEQFFGPGTRLTVL.

The rearrangement joins TRBV10-3 to TRBJ1-1; possible D gene TRBD1, 6 bases. The CDR3 sequence is 13 residues long. Trimming removed 3 bases from V and 5 bases from J, with 10 bases in between. Germline V CDR1 and CDR2: ENHRY, SYGVKD. The CDR3 region is CAISETGWTEAFF. CDR3 DNA sequence: TGTGCCATCAGTGAAACAGGGTGGACTGAAGCTTTCTTT.

The chain recombines TRBV5-1 with TRBJ2-3, with 8 positions matching TRBD1. This CDR3 is built from 15 residues. Germline CDR1 is SGHRS and CDR2 is YFSETQ. After removal of 4 bases from V and 4 bases from J, the junction contained 8 bases not matched to a gene. The CDR3 nucleotides are TGCGCCAGCAGCCCGGAACAGGGGGGCCCAGATACGCAGTATTTT. Protein sequence: CASSPEQGGPDTQYF.

V usage is TRBV15 and J usage is TRBJ2-2, with D possibly being TRBD1 (7 bases). Per the germline V gene, CDR1 is LNHNV and CDR2 is YYDKDF (reference sequence). Trimming left V 0 bases short and J 15 bases short, with 26 bases between. The CDR3 is 17 amino acids. CDR3 protein: CATSREGRTGRDWVLFF. The CDR3 coding sequence is TGTGCCACCAGCAGAGAGGGCCGGACAGGCCGGGACTGGGTGTTGTTTTTT.

The CDR3 protein is CASSEGTGVYEQYF. CDR3 DNA: TGTGCCAGCAGTGAGGGGACAGGGGTTTACGAGCAGTACTTC. The chain links TRBV6-1 to TRBJ2-7; 10 bases agree with TRBD1. CDR3 length: 14 residues. Germline loops: CDR1 MNHNS, CDR2 SASEGT. V was pared by 3 bases and J by 4 bases, with 3 bases of the junction left unmatched.